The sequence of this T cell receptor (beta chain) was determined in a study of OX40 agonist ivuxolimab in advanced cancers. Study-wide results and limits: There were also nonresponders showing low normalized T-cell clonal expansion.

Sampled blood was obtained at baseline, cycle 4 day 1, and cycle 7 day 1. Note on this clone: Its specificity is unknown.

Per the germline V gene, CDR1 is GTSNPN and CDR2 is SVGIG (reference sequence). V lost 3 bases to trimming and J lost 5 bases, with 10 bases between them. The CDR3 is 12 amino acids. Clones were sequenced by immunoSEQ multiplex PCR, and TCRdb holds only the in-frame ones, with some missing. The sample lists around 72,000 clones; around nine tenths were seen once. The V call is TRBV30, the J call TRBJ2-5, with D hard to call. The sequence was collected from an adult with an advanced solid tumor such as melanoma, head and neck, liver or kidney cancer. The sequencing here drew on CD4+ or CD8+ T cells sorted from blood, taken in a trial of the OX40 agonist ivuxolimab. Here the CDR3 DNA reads TGTGCCTGGAGCCCAGACTCCGAGACCCAGTACTTC. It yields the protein CAWSPDSETQYF.